This TCR beta chain was captured in a study of cytomegalovirus exposure and HLA in healthy donors. Study at large: In a previous analysis, 117 million unique TCR beta sequences were found from roughly 200 million T cells. Findings and caveats of the study: Reportedly, TCR beta sequences accurately predicted HLA-A and HLA-B alleles in most subjects. After further analysis at a later stage, some 15,000 TCR beta sequences were associated with HLA alleles at 0.05 false discovery rate.

This clone has more than one count but fewer than ten. The target antigen is unknown. Germline CDR1 is SNHLY and CDR2 is FYNNEI. With 4 bases removed from V and 1 base from J, the gap between germline ends came to 7 bases. The length of the CDR3 is 13 residues. The PCR used 60 Vbeta and 13 Jbeta primers. Original analysis: Per a later analysis, the number of unique TCR beta chains was about 80 million, of which some 10 million were shared. Sequencing was performed with immunoSEQ multiplex PCR; in TCRdb, only in-frame clones are kept and a portion is missing. V and J calls and clone size are those listed in that table; D and trimming were worked out from the DNA. The sample carries 150,000 to 200,000 clones, over 60% recorded once.

This sequence originates from a woman between 50 and 59 years old in good health and CMV-seropositive. Material: PBMCs. The chain uses TRBV2 and TRBJ1-1; D is ambiguous. This chain's CDR3 is CASSVDGNTEAFF. The CDR3 coding sequence is TGTGCCAGCAGTGTAGATGGGAACACTGAAGCTTTCTTT.